Presented here are 19 T cell receptor beta chains from one specimen sequenced in a study of cytomegalovirus exposure and HLA in healthy donors. Primers: 60 Vbeta forward and 13 Jbeta reverse. TCRdb's table, derived via immunoSEQ multiplex PCR, lists solely in-frame clones and lacks some. In the table there are around 30,000 clones, approximately 61% of which are singletons. The source material was PBMCs. All receptors derive from a man aged 50-59 years in good health and CMV-seropositive.

The rearrangement links TRBV6-5 to TRBJ2-3; TRBD1 matches 8 bases. V shed 5 bases and J 4 bases; nucleotides not matched to a gene: 8. This CDR3 is built from 15 residues. Germline-derived CDR1 and CDR2 are MNHEY and SVGAGI. DNA of the CDR3: TGTGCCAGCAGTGTGGGACAGGCGGCGGCAGATACGCAGTATTTT. Amino acids: CASSVGQAAADTQYF.

This chain joins TRBV6-5 and TRBJ1-1; tentative D call: TRBD1 (5 bases). Germline V gene data show CDR1 as MNHEY and CDR2 as SVGAGI. Trimming removed 6 bases from V and 0 bases from J, with 11 bases in between. CDR3 length: 14 amino acids. CDR3 in amino acids: CASRDTTMNTEAFF. In DNA, the CDR3 is TGTGCCAGCAGGGACACGACCATGAACACTGAAGCTTTCTTT.

The gene calls are TRBV5-1 and TRBJ1-6; possibly TRBD1 for D (6 bases). Germline V gene data show CDR1 as SGHRS and CDR2 as YFSETQ. The length of the CDR3 is 15 residues. V was shortened by 3 bases and J by 4 bases, with 11 bases between the two germline ends. The CDR3 region is CASSYGTLYNSPLHF. The DNA of the CDR3 is TGCGCCAGCAGCTACGGGACACTATATAATTCACCCCTCCACTTT.

This rearrangement joins TRBV6-5 to TRBJ2-3, with 7 positions matching TRBD2. The germline CDR1 and CDR2 sequences are MNHEY and SVGAGI. There are 14 residues in the CDR3. Trimming cost V 8 bases and J 3 bases; bases outside gene matches: 8. For the CDR3, the DNA is TGTGCCAGCGGGATCAGGGAGGGGACAGATACGCAGTATTTT. Translation: CASGIREGTDTQYF.

This clone came up a few times. The chain employs TRBV4-3 and TRBJ2-1; 9 bases are shared with TRBD2. CDR1 LGHNA and CDR2 YSLEER come from the germline V gene. This CDR3 is built from 15 residues. The ends lost 2 bases at V and 9 bases at J; junction bases unmatched: 8. The CDR3 is CASSQSRAGGFEQFF. Here the CDR3 DNA reads TGCGCCAGCAGCCAATCTCGAGCGGGGGGATTTGAGCAGTTCTTC.

This clone has a single count. The chain uses TRBV9 and TRBJ2-7; D is possibly TRBD2 (6 bases). Per the germline V gene, CDR1 is SGDLS and CDR2 is YYNGEE. The CDR3 runs 15 residues. V was pared by 0 bases and J by 5 bases, with 15 bases between. Here the CDR3 DNA reads TGTGCCAGCAGCGTAGGTCAGCTCGGCGGGGACGAGCAGTACTTC. It yields the protein CASSVGQLGGDEQYF.

The CDR3 nucleotides read TGTGCCACCTCGAGGGAGTCCTACGAGCAGTACTTC. This sequence encodes CATSRESYEQYF. The chain joins TRBV5-4 to TRBJ2-7; weak D call: TRBD2 (5 bases). CDR3 size: 12 residues. Germline lookup yields CDR1 SGHNT and CDR2 YYREEE (reference sequence). Deletions cut 9 bases from V and 1 base from J, with 11 bases between.

The chain has TRBV6-5 and TRBJ2-7; TRBD1 is a possible D gene (6 bases). The length of the CDR3 is 14 residues. Germline V gives CDR1 MNHEY, CDR2 SVGAGI. V was trimmed by 11 bases and J by 0 bases, leaving 17 bases between them. The CDR3 reads CAQQGSGSSYEQYF. CDR3 nucleotide sequence: TGTGCCCAACAGGGATCAGGGAGCTCCTACGAGCAGTACTTC.

V is TRBV29-1 and J is TRBJ2-1; 7 bases fit TRBD2. Germline lookup yields CDR1 SQVTM and CDR2 ANQGSEA. The CDR3 is 17 residues long. V was clipped by 4 bases and J by 5 bases; unmatched bases: 17. CDR3 DNA sequence: TGCAGCGTTGTTGTCTACCGGGAGGTTCCGACAGACAATGAGCAGTTCTTC. This translates into CSVVVYREVPTDNEQFF.

The J gene is TRBJ2-7, the V gene TRBV5-5; maybe TRBD2 (5 bases). This CDR3 has 16 amino acids. The germline gives CDR1 SGHKS, CDR2 YYEKEE (reference sequence). V was cut by 6 bases and J by 7 bases, with 26 bases left in between. The CDR3 loop reads CASILGEGLFGEEQYF. Written as DNA, the CDR3 is TGTGCCAGCATCCTGGGAGAGGGCCTCTTTGGTGAGGAGCAGTACTTC.

The chain is built from TRBV6-1 and TRBJ2-3, with unresolved D. The CDR3 is 15 residues long. Between the trimmed V and J ends, which lost 7 bases and 2 bases, there was a span of 16 bases. The germline V gene encodes CDR1 MNHNS and CDR2 SASEGT. In DNA, the CDR3 is TGTGCCAGCACCCCACTTAAATTATTCACAGATACGCAGTATTTT. Translation gives CASTPLKLFTDTQYF.

In this sample, this clone turned up once. The V call is TRBV13, the J call TRBJ2-1, with 8 bases lining up with TRBD2. Germline trimming cut 3 bases from V and 0 bases from J; bases unmatched to any gene: 10. The germline V gene encodes CDR1 PRHDT and CDR2 FYEKMQ (reference sequence). The CDR3 spans 18 residues. The chain's CDR3 is CASSFRSLAESSYNEQFF. The CDR3 DNA reads TGTGCCAGCAGCTTCAGGTCACTAGCGGAGAGCTCCTACAATGAGCAGTTCTTC.

The chain is built from TRBV5-6 and TRBJ2-7; the D gene is possibly TRBD2 (5 bases). The CDR3 has 14 amino acids. CDR1 SGHDT and CDR2 YYEEEE come from the germline V gene. Trimming removed 1 base at V and 3 bases at J, with 11 bases between. The CDR3 spells CASSLSPGYYEQYF. As DNA, the CDR3 is TGTGCCAGCAGCTTGAGTCCGGGGTACTACGAGCAGTACTTC. The full variable domain, with the rest looked up from reference TRBV5-6 and TRBJ2-7, is DAGVTQSPTHLIKTRGQQVTLRCSPKSGHDTVSWYQQALGQGPQFIFQYYEEEERQRGNFPDRFSGHQFPNYSSELNVNALLLGDSALYLCASSLSPGYYEQYFGPGTRLTVT.

This rearrangement joins TRBV28 to TRBJ2-7; 8 positions agree with TRBD1. Germline V lookup: CDR1 MDHEN, CDR2 SYDVKM. V trimming: 7 bases; J trimming: 3 bases; junction bases outside the gene matches: 5. This CDR3 has 13 residues. The CDR3 nucleotides read TGTGCCAGCACAACCGGGACAGGCTACGAGCAGTACTTC. Amino acid sequence: CASTTGTGYEQYF.

This clone was found a few times. The J gene is TRBJ2-7, the V gene TRBV7-6, with 10 bases lining up with TRBD1. This CDR3 is built from 14 residues. Germline lookup yields CDR1 SGHVS and CDR2 FNYEAQ. J was trimmed by 2 bases and V by 4 bases; bases with no gene match: 2. This CDR3 reads CASSWGTGAYEQYF. CDR3 bases: TGTGCCAGCAGCTGGGGGACAGGGGCCTACGAGCAGTACTTC.

The V and J genes are TRBV13 and TRBJ1-1; D perhaps matches TRBD1 (5 bases). V lost 2 bases to trimming and J lost 1 base, with 8 bases between them. The germline V gene has CDR1 PRHDT and CDR2 FYEKMQ (reference sequence). CDR3 length: 14 amino acids. DNA of the CDR3: TGTGCCAGCAGCTTAATTCAGGGGAACACTGAAGCTTTCTTT. It codes for CASSLIQGNTEAFF.

The J gene is TRBJ2-3, the V gene TRBV9, with 9 bases lining up with TRBD1. The CDR3 consists of 16 residues. The V and J ends lost 4 bases and 4 bases, in that order; junction bases with no gene match: 10. The V gene's germline CDR1 is SGDLS and CDR2 YYNGEE. The CDR3 region has the DNA TGTGCCAGCAGCCCACGGACAGGGGATGTCGCAGATACGCAGTATTTT. It is translated as CASSPRTGDVADTQYF.

In this sample, this clone turned up a few times. Here the CDR3 reads CASEEGSSYEQYF. DNA of the CDR3: TGTGCCAGCGAGGAGGGGAGCTCCTACGAGCAGTACTTC. The rearrangement links TRBV7-9 to TRBJ2-7; D is perhaps TRBD2 (6 bases). Trimming removed 8 bases at V and 0 bases at J, with 11 bases between. This CDR3 region has 13 residues. Looked up from germline, CDR1 is SEHNR and CDR2 is FQNEAQ (reference sequence).

The rearrangement uses TRBV5-1 and TRBJ2-4; the D gene is possibly TRBD2 (5 bases). Per the germline V gene, CDR1 is SGHRS and CDR2 is YFSETQ. This CDR3 has 15 amino acids. V was clipped by 1 base and J by 0 bases, with 8 bases between them. The CDR3 sequence is CASSLSGLAKNIQYF. CDR3 sequence (DNA): TGCGCCAGCAGCTTGTCCGGACTAGCCAAAAACATTCAGTACTTC.